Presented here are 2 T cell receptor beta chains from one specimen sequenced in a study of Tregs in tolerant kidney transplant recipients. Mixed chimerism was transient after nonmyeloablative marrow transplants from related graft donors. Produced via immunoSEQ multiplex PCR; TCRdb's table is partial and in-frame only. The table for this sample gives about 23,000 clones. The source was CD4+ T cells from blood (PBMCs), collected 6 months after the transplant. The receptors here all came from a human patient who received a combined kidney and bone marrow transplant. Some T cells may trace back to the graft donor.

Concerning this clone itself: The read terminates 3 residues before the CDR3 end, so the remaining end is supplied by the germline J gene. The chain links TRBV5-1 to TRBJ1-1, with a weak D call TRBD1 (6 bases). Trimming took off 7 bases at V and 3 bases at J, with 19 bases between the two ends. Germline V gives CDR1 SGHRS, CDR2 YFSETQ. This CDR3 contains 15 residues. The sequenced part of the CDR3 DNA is TGCGCCAGCGGATGGGGGGGGCTGGGAGACACTGAA. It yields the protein CASGWGGLGDTE. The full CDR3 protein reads CASGWGGLGDTEAFF.

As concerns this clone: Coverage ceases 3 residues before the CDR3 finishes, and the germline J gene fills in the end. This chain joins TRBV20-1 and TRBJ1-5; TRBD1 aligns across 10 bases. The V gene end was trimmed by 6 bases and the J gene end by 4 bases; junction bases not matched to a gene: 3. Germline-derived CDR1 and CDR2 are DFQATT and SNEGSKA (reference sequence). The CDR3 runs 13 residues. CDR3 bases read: TGCAGTGCCAGGGACAGGGGAAATCAGCCC. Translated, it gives CSARDRGNQP. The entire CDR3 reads CSARDRGNQPQHF.